This T cell receptor beta chain was identified during a study of blood T cells in healthy people across ages. As for this clonotype: Its target is not known.

For the second PCR, which ran for roughly 6 to 12 cycles, a sample-barcoded 5' primer and a J-beta primer mix were used. TCRdb re-called the 5' RACE reads through MiXCR, storing one row per CDR3 protein. The sample has hundreds of thousands of distinct CDR3 sequences, about 62% seen once. Study-wide points: The unsorted PBMCs prevented any conclusive comparison of naive versus antigen-experienced cells.

Between the trimmed V and J ends, which lost 6 bases and 2 bases, there was a span of 10 bases. Per germline, CDR1 MDHEN and CDR2 SYDVKM. The CDR3 consists of 13 residues. Healthy Caucasian individuals from Russia aged 6 to 90 served as donors. This chain links TRBV28 with TRBJ2-5, with D tentatively TRBD1 (5 bases). This TCR was sampled from a man aged 30-40 years in good health. Sequencing was carried out using blood. The CDR3 DNA reads TGTGCCAGCAGGGTGACAGATCAAGAGACCCAGTACTTC. Protein product: CASRVTDQETQYF.